This T cell receptor (beta chain) was sequenced during a study of blood T cell repertoires in COVID-19. Study-wide background: Italy, Spain and the United States were the sources of the convalescent and acute COVID-19 samples. In each case, the material was cDNA or gDNA derived from T cells, B-cell-depleted T cells, or PBMCs.

Looked up from germline, CDR1 is SGHRS and CDR2 is YFSETQ. V dropped 4 bases and J dropped 2 bases, with 9 bases sitting between them. The CDR3 spans 14 residues. Original analysis: Reference gene primer amplification gave nucleated cell count estimates. Some clones are missing from TCRdb's copy, which holds only in-frame ones; the method was immunoSEQ multiplex PCR. V and J calls and clone size are given by that table; D and trimming were obtained from the DNA. The sample lists about 75,000 clones, less than 85% occurring once. This chain uses TRBV5-1 with TRBJ1-4, with D possibly TRBD1 on 5 matching bases. Sequenced: peripheral blood. This receptor was obtained from a human donor with acute or convalescent COVID-19. The donor label of this sample is uncertain. The CDR3 sequence is CASSITGTNEKLFF. The CDR3 DNA follows: TGCGCCAGCAGCATCACAGGTACTAATGAAAAACTGTTTTTT.